A single sample is the source of the 10 T cell receptor beta chains below, sequenced in a study of cytomegalovirus exposure and HLA in healthy donors. PCR involved 60 Vbeta and 13 Jbeta primers. Profiling relied on immunoSEQ multiplex PCR, and the TCRdb table lists in-frame clones only, not all of them. The sample contains approximately 200,000 clones, 85% to 90% of which appear only once. Sequences were obtained from PBMCs. Every receptor here comes from a human donor in good health.

The chain links TRBV15 to TRBJ2-5, with 7 bases that match TRBD2. Germline loops: CDR1 LNHNV, CDR2 YYDKDF (reference sequence). Trimming removed 0 bases from V and 1 base from J; junction bases left unmatched: 8. The CDR3 loop spans 17 amino acids. The CDR3 reads CATSRDRRLAVQETQYF. The CDR3 coding sequence is TGTGCCACCAGCAGAGATCGCCGGCTAGCGGTCCAAGAGACCCAGTACTTC.

V is TRBV29-1 and J is TRBJ2-7, with 7 bases lining up with TRBD1. The germline V gene has CDR1 SQVTM and CDR2 ANQGSEA. There are 14 residues in the CDR3. V was pared by 2 bases and J by 2 bases, with 6 bases of the junction left unmatched. The CDR3 coding sequence is TGCAGCGTTGAAACAGAACAGGGGCCCTACGAGCAGTACTTC. Translated, it gives CSVETEQGPYEQYF.

V usage is TRBV6-1 and J usage is TRBJ2-7; D is possibly TRBD2 (6 bases). V was trimmed by 7 bases and J by 0 bases, leaving 10 bases between them. Germline assignment: CDR1 MNHNS and CDR2 SASEGT. CDR3 size: 13 residues. In DNA form, the CDR3 reads TGTGCCAGCACCCCGGGGGTCTCCTACGAGCAGTACTTC. This encodes CASTPGVSYEQYF.

This chain joins TRBV18 and TRBJ2-1, with 7 bases that match TRBD2. The CDR3 is 17 amino acids. CDR1 KGHSH and CDR2 LQKENI come from the germline V gene. V was pared by 4 bases and J by 1 base, with 10 bases of the junction left unmatched. The DNA of the CDR3 is TGTGCCAGCTCACTACCGGGACTACCTTCTTCCTACAATGAGCAGTTCTTC. This codes for CASSLPGLPSSYNEQFF.

The chain employs TRBV27 and TRBJ2-7; a possible D gene is TRBD2 (7 bases). Trimming removed 3 bases from V and 5 bases from J, with 17 bases in between. From germline, CDR1 is MNHEY and CDR2 SMNVEV (reference sequence). The CDR3 sequence is 15 residues long. The chain's CDR3 is CASSFRGAGSNEQYF. The CDR3 bases are TGTGCCAGCAGTTTTCGGGGGGCGGGTAGCAACGAGCAGTACTTC.

This rearrangement joins TRBV7-3 to TRBJ2-1; 8 bases agree with TRBD2. V lost 5 bases to trimming and J lost 0 bases; unmatched junction nucleotides: 6. Germline V gives CDR1 SGHTA, CDR2 FQGTGA. The CDR3 extends over 16 amino acids. Here the CDR3 DNA reads TGTGCCAGCAGCCTTGTAGCGGGGAGCTCCTACAATGAGCAGTTCTTC. Translation gives CASSLVAGSSYNEQFF.

A word on this clone: Its ends do not fully match the called genes, so a read error is possible. V and J are TRBV7-9 and TRBJ1-4, with D unresolved. This CDR3 has 14 residues. Germline assignment: CDR1 SEHNR and CDR2 FQNEAQ (reference sequence). CDR3 sequence: CSSSLEERDEKLFF. Written as DNA, the CDR3 is TGTTCCAGCAGCTTAGAAGAACGCGATGAAAAACTGTTTTTT.

The V call is TRBV11-2, the J call TRBJ1-1; D not resolved. The CDR3 runs 11 residues. V shed 4 bases and J shed 2 bases, with 2 bases lying between them. The V gene's germline CDR1 is SGHAT and CDR2 FQNNGV. The CDR3 spells CASSSNTEAFF. The CDR3 bases are TGTGCCAGCAGCTCAAACACTGAAGCTTTCTTT.

On this clone itself: The junction departs from germline at one end; a sequencing error may be responsible. The chain recombines TRBV18 with TRBJ1-4; 9 positions agree with TRBD1. Germline CDR1 KGHSH, CDR2 LQKENI. This CDR3 region has 19 residues. The CDR3 DNA sequence: TGTGCCAGCGCACCTCCGGGACAGGGTGTTCGCGCAACTAATGAAAAACTGTTTTTT. This translates into CASAPPGQGVRATNEKLFF.

This chain connects TRBV7-9 to TRBJ1-5; D is unclear. The CDR3 runs 13 residues. Germline lookup yields CDR1 SEHNR and CDR2 FQNEAQ (reference sequence). The V end was cut by 5 bases, the J end by 3 bases, with 8 bases between. The CDR3 here is CASSPAANQPQHF. The CDR3 bases are TGTGCCAGCAGCCCGGCGGCCAATCAGCCCCAGCATTTT.